Listed below are T cell receptor beta chains from one sample, sequenced in a study of T-cell reconstitution after alpha-beta-depleted transplantation in children. TCRdb redid the calling of the PCR reads with MiXCR, one entry per CDR3 protein. The data contain tens of thousands of distinct CDR3 sequences, about 7.3% of them singletons. The starting material was PBMCs from the stem cell graft donor, obtained from the stem cell graft. All receptors come from a human donor who donated a stem cell graft to a child with acute lymphoblastic leukemia. CDR3s include the opening cysteine and the closing phenylalanine or tryptophan. Each record gives: J gene, V gene, clone size, D gene, CDR3 DNA, CDR3 protein. A D gene is named only where the DNA matches it firmly. A clone size is listed for some rows: how often the clone was seen (once, few, many), or a class if it is expanded.

TRBJ2-7 | TRBV11-2 | few | TRBD1 | TGTGCCAGCAGCTTAGACAGGGGGCGCGGGTACGAGCAGTACTTC | CASSLDRGRGYEQYF
TRBJ1-1 | TRBV12-3/TRBV12-4 | many | TRBD1 | TGTGCCAGCAGTTTTAGTGGGACAGCCAACACTGAAGCTTTCTTT | CASSFSGTANTEAFF
TRBJ2-2 | TRBV7-3 | . | . | TGTGCCAGCAGCTTTATGGCCGGGGAGCTGTTTTTT | CASSFMAGELFF
TRBJ1-4 | TRBV5-5 | many | TRBD1 | TGTGCCAGCAGCACCGGACAGGGGACAGGGAGTTTT | CASSTGQGTGSF
TRBJ2-1 | TRBV12-3/TRBV12-4 | many | . | TGTGCCAGCAGTCCCCCGGGGGGCGCGACTCACAATGAGCAGTTCTTC | CASSPPGGATHNEQFF
TRBJ2-7 | TRBV10-3 | many | TRBD1 | TGTGCCATCAGTGAATTGGACAGGGGAGACGAGCAGTACTTC | CAISELDRGDEQYF
TRBJ2-1 | TRBV4-3 | many | . | TGCGCCAGCAGCCAAGATCCGAGGGGGGGCCGAAATGAGCAGTTCTTC | CASSQDPRGGRNEQFF
TRBJ1-2 | TRBV29-1 | many | TRBD1 | TGCAGCGGGGGTGACAGGGGGCGCGGCTACACCTTC | CSGGDRGRGYTF
TRBJ1-5 | TRBV20-1 | . | . | TGCAGTGCTAGAGGACAGGTCAATCAGCCCCAGCATTTT | CSARGQVNQPQHF
TRBJ2-5 | TRBV20-1 | many | TRBD2 | TGCAGTGCTCTAGCGGTCTTTCAAGAGACCCAGTACTTC | CSALAVFQETQYF
TRBJ2-3 | TRBV24-1 | many | . | TGTGCCACCAGTGACCCAGGGTCCACAGATACGCAGTATTTT | CATSDPGSTDTQYF
TRBJ2-5 | TRBV14 | many | TRBD1 | TGTGCCAGCAGCCAAGAAGCCCGGACAGGGGATACCCAGTACTTC | CASSQEARTGDTQYF
TRBJ2-3 | TRBV20-1 | many | TRBD2 | TGCAGTGCTAGGGGGCCCGGGACTAACACAGATACGCAGTATTTT | CSARGPGTNTDTQYF
TRBJ2-3 | TRBV4-3 | many | TRBD1 | TGCGCCAGCAGCCGGACAACTACCGGGACAGGGGTCCCAAACACAGATACGCAGTATTTT | CASSRTTTGTGVPNTDTQYF
TRBJ2-3 | TRBV7-3 | many | TRBD1 | TGTGCCAGCAGCTTAGGATTAGTGGGACAGGGGGTTCCTAGCACAGATACGCAGTATTTT | CASSLGLVGQGVPSTDTQYF
TRBJ2-2 | TRBV12-3/TRBV12-4 | many | . | TGTGCCACGTCCCCGGGGGGCAGGGGAGGGACCGGGGAGCTGTTTTTT | CATSPGGRGGTGELFF
TRBJ1-2 | TRBV12-3/TRBV12-4 | many | TRBD1 | TGTGCCAGCAGTAACCGCTTCAGGACAGGACGAAACTATGGCTACACCTTC | CASSNRFRTGRNYGYTF
TRBJ1-2 | TRBV29-1 | . | TRBD1 | TGCAGCGTTGAAACGGACAGGGAGGCTAACTATGGCTACACCTTC | CSVETDREANYGYTF
TRBJ1-1 | TRBV20-1 | many | . | TGCAGTGCTAGGGTGGGGGGAGGACACACTGAAGCTTTCTTT | CSARVGGGHTEAFF
TRBJ2-2 | TRBV12-3/TRBV12-4 | many | . | TGTGCCAGCAGTTTAGCGCGGGACACCGGGGAGCTGTTTTTT | CASSLARDTGELFF
TRBJ2-5 | TRBV12-3/TRBV12-4 | . | TRBD2 | TGTGCCAGCAGTTCCGGGACTACGAAAGAGACCCAGTACTTC | CASSSGTTKETQYF
TRBJ2-1 | TRBV13 | . | . | TGTGCCAGCAGCTTAGGGGGGCTTACCTACAATGAGCAGTTCTTC | CASSLGGLTYNEQFF
TRBJ2-3 | TRBV4-3 | many | TRBD2 | TGCGCCAGCAGCCACCAACCGGGACTAGCAAGTCCTAGCACAGATACGCAGTATTTT | CASSHQPGLASPSTDTQYF
TRBJ2-3 | TRBV12-3/TRBV12-4 | . | . | TGTGCCAGCAGTCCCATCCCTACTAAGCGGCGCACAGATACGCAGTATTTT | CASSPIPTKRRTDTQYF
TRBJ2-7 | TRBV19 | . | . | TGTGCCAGTAGTATAACGAAGGGCTCCTACGAGCAGTACTTC | CASSITKGSYEQYF
TRBJ1-1 | TRBV12-3/TRBV12-4 | . | . | TGTGCCAGCAGCTTAAGGGTGTCAGGGAAGAACACTGAAGCTTTCTTT | CASSLRVSGKNTEAFF
TRBJ2-3 | TRBV5-1 | many | . | TGCGCCAGCTGGATGACGACTGGCGCAGATACGCAGTATTTT | CASWMTTGADTQYF
TRBJ1-1 | TRBV29-1 | many | TRBD1 | TGCAGCGTCCCCGGGACAGGTGTGAACACTGAAGCTTTCTTT | CSVPGTGVNTEAFF
TRBJ2-3 | TRBV28 | many | TRBD1 | TGTGCCAGCAGTTTATTCTACCGACAGGGGGGGGTAGGAGATACGCAGTATTTT | CASSLFYRQGGVGDTQYF
TRBJ2-1 | TRBV20-1 | many | . | TGCAGTGCTAGTCCGGGGGGTAGGGGGGAGTTCTTC | CSASPGGRGEFF
TRBJ2-1 | TRBV18 | many | . | TGTGCCAGCTCCCAAACTAGGGGGGGCTCCTACAATGAGCAGTTCTTC | CASSQTRGGSYNEQFF
TRBJ2-5 | TRBV10-2 | many | TRBD1 | TGCGCCAGCTGGGCGGGTAGGGGGCGAGAGACCCAGTACTTC | CASWAGRGRETQYF
TRBJ2-3 | TRBV2 | few | . | TGTGCCACCCCGGCTGGTAGCACAGATACGCAGTATTTT | CATPAGSTDTQYF
TRBJ1-2 | TRBV4-2 | many | . | TGTGCCAGCAGCCAAGATCTTCTTGACAGTCTCTATGGCTACACCTTC | CASSQDLLDSLYGYTF
TRBJ2-1 | TRBV7-3 | few | . | TGTGCCAGCAGCCTCGAGCCCTCTGGAGAGCAGTTCTTC | CASSLEPSGEQFF
TRBJ2-7 | TRBV5-1 | many | . | TGCGCCAGCAGCATACGGACATGGGGCAACGAGCAGTACTTC | CASSIRTWGNEQYF
TRBJ2-7 | TRBV12-3/TRBV12-4 | . | . | TGTGCCAGCAGTCACACTAATTCCTACGAGCAGTACTTC | CASSHTNSYEQYF
TRBJ2-7 | TRBV7-2 | many | TRBD2 | TGTGCCAGCAGCTCAACTAGCGGGGAGACCTACGAGCAGTACTTC | CASSSTSGETYEQYF
TRBJ2-7 | TRBV5-5 | . | . | TGTGCCAGCAGCTTGTCCCGATTTTCCTACGAGCAGTACTTC | CASSLSRFSYEQYF
TRBJ2-1 | TRBV5-1 | . | TRBD2 | TGCGCCAGCAGGCCTGGACTAGCGGGAGCAATTGAGCAGTTCTTC | CASRPGLAGAIEQFF